Following are 21 T cell receptor beta chains from one sample sequenced in a study of T cells after yellow fever vaccination. TCRdb called the 5' RACE reads again in MiXCR, with one record for every CDR3 protein. The repertoire holds about 320,000 distinct CDR3 sequences, with approximately 4% as singletons. This specimen consisted of PBMCs, obtained 15 days after the yellow fever booster vaccination. The receptors shown here come from a man younger than 35 who received the YFV17D yellow fever vaccine.

This clonotype was seen many times. The chain joins TRBV5-1 to TRBJ2-3, with 9 positions matching TRBD2. Germline trimming cut 4 bases from V and 4 bases from J; bases unmatched to any gene: 10. Germline CDR1 is SGHRS and CDR2 is YFSETQ. CDR3 size: 16 residues. The CDR3 DNA follows: TGCGCCAGCAGCCCAGGGGAGCGGGGGGCCGCAGATACGCAGTATTTT. It codes for CASSPGERGAADTQYF.

This clonotype was seen only a few times. The chain couples TRBV12-3 or TRBV12-4 to TRBJ1-1; no firm D call. This CDR3 has 12 amino acids. V was pared by 6 bases and J by 6 bases, with 11 bases between. DNA of the CDR3: TGTGCCAGCAGCCGTTATGACGCTGAAGCTTTCTTT. Its translation: CASSRYDAEAFF.

V and J are TRBV19 and TRBJ1-5; D is undetermined. The V gene's germline CDR1 is LNHDA and CDR2 SQIVND (reference sequence). Trimming took 5 bases from V and 2 from J, leaving 7 bases between them. This CDR3 comprises 13 residues. The CDR3 DNA reads TGTGCCAGTAGTGGAAGGGGCAATCAGCCCCAGCATTTT. Amino acids: CASSGRGNQPQHF.

In this sample, this clonotype turned up a few times. The chain couples TRBV7-3 to TRBJ2-3; D gene unclear. Germline values: CDR1 SGHTA, CDR2 FQGTGA. The V end was cut by 6 bases, the J end by 0 bases, with 13 bases between. The CDR3 contains 15 residues. The CDR3 coding sequence is TGTGCCAGCAGGATAGGCGTTACTAGCACAGATACGCAGTATTTT. The encoded protein is CASRIGVTSTDTQYF.

This clonotype was seen at least ten times. The rearrangement links TRBV20-1 to TRBJ2-5; tentatively, D is TRBD1 (7 bases). The V gene's germline CDR1 is DFQATT and CDR2 SNEGSKA (reference sequence). Trimming stripped 2 bases from V and 5 bases from J, with 12 bases between. This CDR3 contains 13 residues. CDR3 in amino acids: CSARRRGRETQYF. CDR3 bases: TGCAGTGCTAGACGCAGGGGGAGGGAGACCCAGTACTTC.

The chain carries TRBV2 and TRBJ2-7; D gene ambiguous. Deletions cut 6 bases from V and 7 bases from J, with 10 bases between. CDR3 length: 11 residues. Germline CDR1 and CDR2: SNHLY and FYNNEI. This CDR3 is CASRERVEQYF. The CDR3 region has the DNA TGTGCCAGCAGAGAAAGGGTAGAGCAGTACTTC.

The chain recombines TRBV15 with TRBJ1-5; D possibly corresponds to TRBD1 (5 bases). The CDR3 runs 15 residues. Trimming left V 4 bases short and J 6 bases short, with 16 bases between. Germline V gene sequence: CDR1 LNHNV, CDR2 YYDKDF (reference sequence). Here the CDR3 reads CATSKTDGGGQPQHF. In DNA form, the CDR3 reads TGTGCCACCAGCAAGACCGATGGGGGGGGTCAGCCCCAGCATTTT.

The chain recombines TRBV11-3 with TRBJ2-2; the D gene is possibly TRBD1 (5 bases). CDR3 size: 18 residues. CDR1 is SGHNT, CDR2 YENEEA, per germline. Between the trimmed V and J ends, which lost 5 bases and 1 base, there was a span of 20 bases. This CDR3 reads CASSLNYYPGQNTGELFF. The CDR3 DNA reads TGTGCCAGCAGCCTAAATTACTACCCTGGACAGAACACCGGGGAGCTGTTTTTT.

The chain combines TRBV6-2 or TRBV6-3 with TRBJ2-7; either TRBD1 or TRBD2 may fit D (5 bases each). The germline CDR1 and CDR2 sequences are MNHEY and SVGEGT. The CDR3 length is 16 residues. Trimming took 0 bases from V and 4 from J, leaving 16 bases between them. The CDR3 region is CASSYSSGASWYEQYF. The CDR3 DNA reads TGTGCCAGCAGTTACTCCTCCGGGGCCTCTTGGTACGAGCAGTACTTC.

This clonotype was seen repeatedly, ten times or more. The V call is TRBV11-2, the J call TRBJ2-7; weak D call: TRBD2 (5 bases). From germline, CDR1 is SGHAT and CDR2 FQNNGV. Trimming took 5 bases from V and 0 from J, leaving 23 bases between them. The CDR3 totals 18 residues. The DNA of the CDR3 is TGTGCCAGCAGCCTCGATAATCATACGGGGTTGATCTCCTACGAGCAGTACTTC. Residues: CASSLDNHTGLISYEQYF.

In this sample, this clonotype turned up many times. The gene calls are TRBV20-1 and TRBJ2-7; unclear D gene. V shed 6 bases and J shed 4 bases, with 13 bases lying between them. CDR1 is DFQATT and CDR2 is SNEGSKA in the germline V gene (reference sequence). The CDR3 sequence is 12 residues long. CDR3 in amino acids: CSALVSGYEQYF. The CDR3 nucleotides read TGCAGTGCCCTAGTGTCGGGTTACGAGCAGTACTTC.

The V gene is TRBV6-5, the J gene TRBJ1-5; D gene unclear. V shed 6 bases and J shed 0 bases, with 9 bases lying between them. CDR3 length: 14 amino acids. Germline V gene data show CDR1 as MNHEY and CDR2 as SVGAGI. CDR3 coding DNA: TGTGCCAGCAGAGCCTCCTATAGCAATCAGCCCCAGCATTTT. This encodes CASRASYSNQPQHF.

The chain joins TRBV5-1 to TRBJ1-2; 8 nucleotides agree with TRBD1. CDR3 size: 14 residues. Germline V gives CDR1 SGHRS, CDR2 YFSETQ. V gave up 4 bases and J gave up 4 bases; unmatched junction bases: 6. The CDR3 DNA is TGCGCCAGCAGCGAATGGACAGGGTCCTATGGCTACACCTTC. Amino acids: CASSEWTGSYGYTF. Full variable domain (rest looked up from reference TRBV5-1 and TRBJ1-2): KAGVTQTPRYLIKTRGQQVTLSCSPISGHRSVSWYQQTPGQGLQFLFEYFSETQRNKGNFPGRFSGRQFSNSRSEMNVSTLELGDSALYLCASSEWTGSYGYTFGSGTRLTVV.

The chain is built from TRBV20-1 and TRBJ1-1, with D uncertain. With 6 bases removed from V and 6 bases from J, the gap between germline ends came to 14 bases. CDR3 length: 12 amino acids. Germline V CDR1 and CDR2: DFQATT, SNEGSKA (reference sequence). The chain's CDR3 is CSAVVVRSEAFF. The CDR3 bases are TGCAGTGCCGTCGTAGTACGTTCTGAAGCTTTCTTT.

This clonotype was recorded many times. The gene calls are TRBV4-1 and TRBJ2-3, with a weak D call TRBD1 (7 bases). CDR3 size: 15 residues. Germline V gives CDR1 MGHRA, CDR2 YSYEKL. V was trimmed by 8 bases and J by 5 bases, leaving 20 bases between them. The CDR3 reads CASGIGQEEGDTQYF. CDR3 sequence (DNA): TGCGCCAGCGGAATAGGACAGGAGGAGGGAGATACGCAGTATTTT.

The chain couples TRBV29-1 to TRBJ1-2; D is perhaps TRBD1 (6 bases). Trimming shortened V by 4 bases and J by 8 bases, and 23 bases separated the two germline ends. CDR3 length equals 15 residues. CDR1 and CDR2 from the germline V gene are SQVTM and ANQGSEA. The CDR3: CSVVKGSFGGAGYTF. CDR3 bases: TGCAGCGTTGTCAAAGGGTCATTTGGGGGCGCGGGCTACACCTTC.

This clonotype has more than one count but fewer than ten. This chain uses TRBV12-3 or TRBV12-4 with TRBJ1-2; no definite D call. V lost 3 bases and J lost 4, with 9 bases in between. This CDR3 has 13 amino acids. CDR3 in DNA: TGTGCCAGCAGTTTTGGGCTGATCTATGGCTACACCTTC. Translation gives CASSFGLIYGYTF.

The J gene is TRBJ2-1, the V gene TRBV28; tentatively, D is TRBD1 (6 bases). The germline gives CDR1 MDHEN, CDR2 SYDVKM. The CDR3 consists of 14 residues. Trimming removed 8 bases at V and 2 bases at J, with 13 bases between. The CDR3, as DNA: TGTGCCAGCCTTGGACAGAGACCCTACAATGAGCAGTTCTTC. Protein: CASLGQRPYNEQFF.

This clonotype has a handful of counts. This chain connects TRBV7-6 to TRBJ2-3; D unclear. Germline CDR1 and CDR2: SGHVS and FNYEAQ. This CDR3 spans 13 amino acids. The ends were cut back, 5 bases at V and 2 bases at J, with 8 bases in the middle. The CDR3 DNA follows: TGTGCCAGCAGCCGTGGGAACACAGATACGCAGTATTTT. Protein: CASSRGNTDTQYF.

In its sample, this clonotype was seen a few times. The J gene is TRBJ2-7, the V gene TRBV5-4, with 7 bases that match TRBD1. The junction had 11 bases not matched to a gene; V was cut back by 5 bases and J by 0 bases. The germline V gene has CDR1 SGHNT and CDR2 YYREEE (reference sequence). The CDR3 covers 16 residues. The CDR3 DNA follows: TGTGCCAGCAGATCCGATAAGAACAGGGGCTCCTACGAGCAGTACTTC. Translated: CASRSDKNRGSYEQYF.

This clonotype was recorded a few times. This chain uses TRBV18 with TRBJ2-6, with D uncertain. There are 15 residues in the CDR3. Trimming stripped 3 bases from V and 0 bases from J, with 6 bases between. The germline CDR1 and CDR2 sequences are KGHSH and LQKENI. CDR3 nucleotides: TGTGCCAGCTCACCGGCCGACTCTGGGGCCAACGTCCTGACTTTC. Residues: CASSPADSGANVLTF.